This entry lists 25 T cell receptor beta chains sequenced from one sample in a study of T cell responses to AZD1222 COVID-19 vaccine (dated by TCRdb to the early 2020s). What this sample's time point label stands for: baseline before first vaccination. This specimen's treatment or condition label, interpreted: meningococcal conjugate vaccine given as trial control. Libraries were prepared through the immunoSEQ multiplex PCR assay. This is the immuneACCESS table as TCRdb keeps it, with only in-frame sequences that have V and J called. A part of the clones is gone; compared with another copy, unresolved V genes explain less than half, and the rest is unexplained. The sample table records some 120,000 clones; more than 85% of these occur just once. In total, the top ten clones hold roughly 10% of the sample. Specimen: peripheral blood, collected on day 0 of MenACWY control vaccination. These receptor sequences come from an adult in good health.

The chain recombines TRBV10-1 with TRBJ1-1; D uncertain. The CDR3 runs 14 residues. V lost 6 bases, J lost 10 bases, and 21 bases lay in between. Germline assignment: CDR1 WNHNN and CDR2 SYGVQD (reference sequence). CDR3 loop: CASSAPGRGVGAFF. As DNA, the CDR3 is TGCGCCAGCAGCGCCCCCGGGCGCGGTGTAGGAGCTTTCTTT.

Only a few counts were recorded for this clone. The J gene is TRBJ1-4, the V gene TRBV27, with TRBD1 identical over 7 bases. J was trimmed by 8 bases and V by 4 bases; bases with no gene match: 13. From germline, CDR1 is MNHEY and CDR2 SMNVEV (reference sequence). The CDR3 sequence is 16 residues long. Here the CDR3 DNA reads TGTGCCAGCAGTTACCCACCAGGGGGAATATTGGAAAAACTGTTTTTT. Translated: CASSYPPGGILEKLFF.

The chain joins TRBV5-1 to TRBJ2-1, with 11 bases aligning to TRBD2. Germline V lookup: CDR1 SGHRS, CDR2 YFSETQ. This CDR3 region has 14 residues. The ends lost 4 bases at V and 9 bases at J; junction bases unmatched: 6. CDR3 coding DNA: TGCGCCAGCAGCCTAACCGGGACTAGCGGTGAGCAGTTCTTC. Its translation: CASSLTGTSGEQFF.

This chain uses TRBV6-4 with TRBJ2-1; 11 bases agree with TRBD2. After removal of 6 bases from V and 4 bases from J, the junction contained 5 bases not matched to a gene. This CDR3 has 15 residues. In germline, CDR1 is MRHNA, CDR2 SNTAGT. The chain's CDR3 is CASSDGLAGYNEQFF. CDR3 nucleotide sequence: TGTGCCAGCAGCGATGGACTAGCGGGTTACAATGAGCAGTTCTTC.

V gene TRBV7-2 combines with J gene TRBJ2-7, with unresolved D. Germline V lookup: CDR1 SGHTA, CDR2 FQGNSA. Trimming removed 5 bases at V and 6 bases at J, with 14 bases between. The CDR3 runs to 13 residues. The CDR3 loop is CASSPLAGSEQYF. The CDR3 coding sequence is TGTGCCAGCAGCCCACTGGCCGGAAGCGAGCAGTACTTC.

The V gene is TRBV5-4, the J gene TRBJ2-2, with D uncertain. V dropped 4 bases and J dropped 5 bases, with 15 bases sitting between them. The CDR3 totals 15 residues. Germline V gives CDR1 SGHNT, CDR2 YYREEE (reference sequence). The CDR3 here is CASSADELRTGELFF. The CDR3 DNA reads TGTGCCAGCAGCGCCGACGAACTCCGGACCGGGGAGCTGTTTTTT.

V is TRBV5-1 and J is TRBJ1-4; weak D call: TRBD1 (6 bases). The CDR3 is 14 residues long. V lost 5 bases and J lost 5, with 13 bases in between. Germline values: CDR1 SGHRS, CDR2 YFSETQ. The CDR3, as DNA: TGCGCCAGCAGTTGGGGGCAGCCGAATGAAAAACTGTTTTTT. It yields the protein CASSWGQPNEKLFF. Together with reference TRBV5-1 and TRBJ1-4, the CDR3 gives the full variable domain: KAGVTQTPRYLIKTRGQQVTLSCSPISGHRSVSWYQQTPGQGLQFLFEYFSETQRNKGNFPGRFSGRQFSNSRSEMNVSTLELGDSALYLCASSWGQPNEKLFFGSGTQLSVL.

This sequence joins TRBV30 and TRBJ1-5; TRBD1 matches at 9 bases. There are 16 residues in the CDR3. The trim removed 1 base at V and 7 bases at J, leaving 11 bases unmatched. Germline V lookup: CDR1 GTSNPN, CDR2 SVGIG (reference sequence). The CDR3 DNA is TGTGCCTGGAGTGCTCGGACAGGGGCAAATACGCAGCCCCAGCATTTT. Translated: CAWSARTGANTQPQHF.

V is TRBV5-1 and J is TRBJ1-4; no clear D. Trimming cost V 4 bases and J 7 bases, with 11 bases left between them. The CDR3 consists of 13 residues. The germline V gene encodes CDR1 SGHRS and CDR2 YFSETQ. CDR3 sequence (DNA): TGCGCCAGCAGCCGGGGAGGACTTGAAAAACTGTTTTTT. Amino acid sequence: CASSRGGLEKLFF. The full variable domain, rest sourced from reference TRBV5-1 and TRBJ1-4, is KAGVTQTPRYLIKTRGQQVTLSCSPISGHRSVSWYQQTPGQGLQFLFEYFSETQRNKGNFPGRFSGRQFSNSRSEMNVSTLELGDSALYLCASSRGGLEKLFFGSGTQLSVL.

This clone occurred once. The rearrangement links TRBV28 to TRBJ1-2; D uncertain. Germline lookup yields CDR1 MDHEN and CDR2 SYDVKM. The CDR3 consists of 14 residues. V lost 1 base and J lost 5, with 11 bases in between. The DNA of the CDR3 is TGTGCCAGCAGTTTATCATTGGCCAAGTATGGCTACACCTTC. Translated: CASSLSLAKYGYTF.

The chain combines TRBV2 with TRBJ1-2, with a weak D call TRBD1 (6 bases). Trimming pared 10 bases from V and 2 bases from J, leaving 17 bases between. The CDR3 extends over 14 amino acids. From germline, CDR1 is SNHLY and CDR2 FYNNEI. The CDR3 protein is CATLEGVGNYGYTF. The CDR3 DNA reads as TGTGCCACCCTTGAGGGGGTAGGAAACTATGGCTACACCTTC.

The chain couples TRBV7-9 to TRBJ1-2, with TRBD1 identical over 8 bases. Germline trimming cut 6 bases from V and 3 bases from J; bases unmatched to any gene: 9. Per the germline V gene, CDR1 is SEHNR and CDR2 is FQNEAQ (reference sequence). This CDR3 is built from 15 residues. The CDR3 nucleotides read TGTGCCAGCAGTCGAATAACAGGGGGTGACTATGGCTACACCTTC. As protein: CASSRITGGDYGYTF.

V is TRBV11-3 and J is TRBJ2-5, with 8 bases matching TRBD1. This CDR3 comprises 15 residues. V shed 5 bases, J shed 5 bases, and the junction held 10 bases outside the gene matches. CDR1 is SGHNT, CDR2 YENEEA, per germline. The CDR3 DNA is TGTGCCAGCAGCCAACGGACAGGGTCGAGTGAGACCCAGTACTTC. Protein product: CASSQRTGSSETQYF.

The V and J genes are TRBV6-2 or TRBV6-3 and TRBJ2-1; 12 bases map to TRBD2. Per the germline V gene, CDR1 is MNHEY and CDR2 is SVGEGT. The CDR3 totals 18 residues. Trimming cost V 6 bases and J 0 bases; bases outside gene matches: 9. CDR3 sequence reads: CASSPSGRAFRSYNEQFF. In DNA form, the CDR3 reads TGTGCCAGCAGCCCTAGCGGGAGGGCCTTTCGCTCCTACAATGAGCAGTTCTTC.

The chain recombines TRBV29-1 with TRBJ1-1; D not resolved. Trimming took off 7 bases at V and 1 base at J, with 7 bases between the two ends. From germline, CDR1 is SQVTM and CDR2 ANQGSEA. CDR3 length: 11 residues. The CDR3: CSGRANTEAFF. The CDR3 DNA sequence: TGCAGCGGCCGGGCGAACACTGAAGCTTTCTTT.

The CDR3 sequence is CASSSLAGRETQYF. Here the CDR3 DNA reads TGTGCCAGCAGCTCTCTAGCGGGACGAGAGACCCAGTACTTC. The chain uses TRBV5-8 and TRBJ2-5; 9 bases are shared with TRBD2. The germline V gene has CDR1 SGHTS and CDR2 YDEGEE. The CDR3 is 14 amino acids. With 3 bases clipped from V and 4 bases from J, the junction kept 4 bases outside the gene matches.

This chain connects TRBV5-6 to TRBJ2-7, with TRBD2 as a possible D gene (6 bases). V lost 4 bases and J lost 0, with 14 bases in between. Germline CDR1 is SGHDT and CDR2 is YYEEEE. The CDR3 runs to 15 residues. CDR3 sequence reads: CASSDPAGSSYEQYF. The DNA for the CDR3 is TGTGCCAGCAGCGACCCCGCGGGGTCCTCCTACGAGCAGTACTTC.

This sequence joins TRBV30 and TRBJ1-2; 7 bases are a match to TRBD1. In germline, CDR1 is GTSNPN, CDR2 SVGIG (reference sequence). J was trimmed by 8 bases and V by 2 bases; bases with no gene match: 11. The CDR3 covers 14 residues. This chain's CDR3 is CAWSISRQGGGYTF. For the CDR3, the DNA is TGTGCCTGGAGTATTAGCAGGCAGGGGGGCGGCTACACCTTC.

The chain uses TRBV7-6 and TRBJ1-2; weak D call: TRBD1 (5 bases). Germline loops: CDR1 SGHVS, CDR2 FNYEAQ. The V and J ends lost 4 bases and 1 base respectively, with 13 bases between them. The CDR3 spans 15 residues. CDR3 coding DNA: TGTGCCAGCAGCTCCCGACCCGGGGGTAACTATGGCTACACCTTC. This codes for CASSSRPGGNYGYTF.

J is TRBJ2-5 and V is TRBV7-2, with unresolved D. Trimming took 3 bases from V and 5 from J, leaving 7 bases between them. There are 12 residues in the CDR3. Germline V gene sequence: CDR1 SGHTA, CDR2 FQGNSA. The CDR3 DNA reads TGTGCCAGCAGCTTTTTTTACGAGACCCAGTACTTC. Translated: CASSFFYETQYF.

This clone was recorded once. This sequence joins TRBV5-4 and TRBJ2-1, with D unresolved. The CDR3 totals 13 residues. Per germline, CDR1 SGHNT and CDR2 YYREEE (reference sequence). The V gene lost 4 bases and the J gene lost 11 bases, with 16 bases spanning the gap. CDR3 protein: CASSLTPEFQQFF. CDR3 DNA sequence: TGTGCCAGCAGCCTCACGCCCGAATTCCAGCAGTTCTTC.

The genes are TRBV28 and TRBJ1-6; the D is unclear. Trimming pared 4 bases from V and 7 bases from J, leaving 11 bases between. CDR3 length: 14 amino acids. Per the germline V gene, CDR1 is MDHEN and CDR2 is SYDVKM. CDR3 region: CASSSTVNNSPLHF. The CDR3 DNA follows: TGTGCCAGCAGTTCAACAGTTAACAATTCACCCCTCCACTTT.

This chain links TRBV7-3 with TRBJ2-3; D tentatively reads TRBD1 or TRBD2 (5 bases each). There are 14 residues in the CDR3. Per the germline V gene, CDR1 is SGHTA and CDR2 is FQGTGA. Deletions cut 1 base from V and 5 bases from J, with 10 bases between. The CDR3: CASSLRGSGDTQYF. The CDR3 DNA reads as TGTGCCAGCAGCTTAAGGGGGTCGGGAGATACGCAGTATTTT.

The chain employs TRBV7-2 and TRBJ2-7; the match to TRBD2 covers 10 bases. Germline lookup yields CDR1 SGHTA and CDR2 FQGNSA. The CDR3 totals 16 residues. Germline trimming cut 1 base from V and 5 bases from J; bases unmatched to any gene: 8. The DNA for the CDR3 is TGTGCCAGCAGCTTAGTGCAGCTAGCGGGAGCCCACGAGCAGTACTTC. Translation: CASSLVQLAGAHEQYF.

On this clone: The junction departs from the called germline gene at one end, perhaps through a read error. The J gene is TRBJ2-7, the V gene TRBV11-2; TRBD2 might be the D (5 bases). The CDR3 is 14 amino acids. Germline V lookup: CDR1 SGHAT, CDR2 FQNNGV. CDR3 sequence: CASSLKGVSHEQYF. CDR3 DNA: TGTGCCAGCAGCTTAAAGGGAGTCTCCCACGAGCAGTACTTC.